A selection of T cell receptor beta chains follows, all from one sample in a study of sequential checkpoint blockade in melanoma. Assay used: immunoSEQ multiplex PCR; TCRdb lists only in-frame clones, some missing. The table shows approximately 2,000 clones, with 50% to 65% occurring only once. The specimen was CD8+ T cells sorted from blood (inferred from file names), collected from a patient given nivolumab and ipilimumab in sequence. The receptors were gathered from a human patient with melanoma. Some clones in this sample may be carry-over from other donors' samples. Both conserved end residues are part of each CDR3. The D gene is left open where the match is weak. For some rows the clone size is stated as once, few or many, or as a class when expanded; others skip it.

clone_size	d_call	j_call	cdr3_length	v_call	cdr3_nt	cdr3_aa
NA	NA	TRBJ2-3	14	TRBV7-2	TGTGCCAGCAGCTTAGGAACAAGCACAGATACGCAGTATTTT	CASSLGTSTDTQYF
NA	NA	TRBJ2-3	15	TRBV4-3	TGCGCCAGCAGCCAAGAGGGTCTAGCGAGGGATACGCAGTATTTT	CASSQEGLARDTQYF
NA	TRBD1	TRBJ1-6	12	TRBV7-9	TGTGCCAGCAGCCACCAAACAGGGGAAATCAACTTT	CASSHQTGEINF
NA	TRBD2	TRBJ2-7	18	TRBV10-3	TGTGCCATCAGTGGCGGGGGGTTAGCGGGGGGGATTCACTACGAGCAGTACTTC	CAISGGGLAGGIHYEQYF
NA	NA	TRBJ1-1	13	TRBV10-3	TGTGCCATCAGGGACAGCGTGAACACTGAAGCTTTCTTT	CAIRDSVNTEAFF
once	TRBD2	TRBJ2-5	15	TRBV7-3	TGTGCCAGCAGCTTAAAACAGCGGGGTAAGGAGACCCAGTACTTC	CASSLKQRGKETQYF
NA	NA	TRBJ2-2	14	TRBV6-5	TGTGCCAGCAGTGATACAGGGTCGGCCGGGGAGCTGTTTTTT	CASSDTGSAGELFF
NA	NA	TRBJ2-7	14	TRBV30	TGTGCCTGGAGGAGAGGCGAATTTTCCTACGAGCAGTACTTC	CAWRRGEFSYEQYF
few	TRBD2	TRBJ2-1	15	TRBV5-5	TGCGCCAGCAGCCAAGGCCCAGCGGGGTACAATGAGCAGTTCTTC	CASSQGPAGYNEQFF
NA	TRBD2	TRBJ2-1	17	TRBV5-5	TGTGCCAGCAGCTTGGAGTATAGCGGGGGGGCTAGGGATGAGCAGTTCTTC	CASSLEYSGGARDEQFF
NA	TRBD2	TRBJ2-1	15	TRBV5-6	TGTGCCAGCAGCCCTATTTCCCGGGGGGACAATGAGCAGTTCTTC	CASSPISRGDNEQFF
few	NA	TRBJ1-2	13	TRBV10-3	TGTGCCATCAGTGTAGAGACAATCTATGGCTACACCTTC	CAISVETIYGYTF
NA	NA	TRBJ1-3	14	TRBV16	TGTGCCAGCAGCCCAACAGGCTCTGGAAACACCATATATTTT	CASSPTGSGNTIYF